This is a list of T cell receptor beta chains from one sample in a study of CD8 T cells in Susac syndrome. Via MiXCR, TCRdb re-called the immunoSEQ multiplex PCR reads, giving one row per CDR3 protein. The profile shows hundreds of thousands of distinct CDR3 sequences, about 88% of them singletons. Sequencing input: CD8+ T cells from PBMCs. Source of these receptors: a human donor with multiple sclerosis. Both conserved end residues are part of each CDR3. D genes are given only for firm matches. Rows give clone size only sometimes, using once, few, many, or a class for an expanded clone.

J gene: TRBJ2-3; clone size: -; V gene: TRBV2; D gene: TRBD2; CDR3 protein: CASNPSGASGSSRYTDTQYF; CDR3 DNA: TGTGCCAGCAACCCCTCCGGGGCGAGCGGGAGTTCGCGGTACACAGATACGCAGTATTTT
J gene: TRBJ2-4; clone size: -; V gene: TRBV15; D gene: -; CDR3 protein: CATSTPLAKNIQYF; CDR3 DNA: TGTGCCACCAGCACCCCGCTAGCCAAAAACATTCAGTACTTC
J gene: TRBJ1-2; clone size: -; V gene: TRBV19; D gene: -; CDR3 protein: CATRAGDYGYTF; CDR3 DNA: TGTGCAACCCGAGCTGGGGACTATGGCTACACCTTC
J gene: TRBJ2-1; clone size: -; V gene: TRBV4-3; D gene: -; CDR3 protein: CASSHSGLYNEQFF; CDR3 DNA: TGCGCCAGCAGCCATAGCGGACTCTACAATGAGCAGTTCTTC
J gene: TRBJ1-5; clone size: -; V gene: TRBV6-5; D gene: -; CDR3 protein: CASSSVSPGYLSNQPQHF; CDR3 DNA: TGTGCCAGCAGTTCCGTTTCACCAGGGTACCTTAGCAATCAGCCCCAGCATTTT
J gene: TRBJ1-4; clone size: -; V gene: TRBV19; D gene: -; CDR3 protein: CASRAEHATNEKLFF; CDR3 DNA: TGTGCCAGTAGGGCAGAACATGCAACTAATGAAAAACTGTTTTTT
J gene: TRBJ2-7; clone size: -; V gene: TRBV9; D gene: TRBD2; CDR3 protein: CASSAGGGVYEQYF; CDR3 DNA: TGTGCCAGCAGCGCCGGGGGAGGGGTCTACGAGCAGTACTTC
J gene: TRBJ1-1; clone size: few; V gene: TRBV6-2/TRBV6-3; D gene: TRBD1; CDR3 protein: CASSYPGQGFNTEAFF; CDR3 DNA: TGTGCCAGCAGTTACCCCGGACAGGGGTTCAACACTGAAGCTTTCTTT
J gene: TRBJ1-2; clone size: -; V gene: TRBV12-3/TRBV12-4; D gene: TRBD1; CDR3 protein: CASSSPVGQHYGYTF; CDR3 DNA: TGTGCCAGCAGTTCCCCCGTGGGACAGCACTATGGCTACACCTTC
J gene: TRBJ2-7; clone size: -; V gene: TRBV6-6; D gene: TRBD2; CDR3 protein: CASSYSGTSANYEQYF; CDR3 DNA: TGTGCCAGCAGTTACTCCGGGACTAGCGCCAATTACGAGCAGTACTTC
J gene: TRBJ2-5; clone size: once; V gene: TRBV7-9; D gene: -; CDR3 protein: CASSLIRGQETQYF; CDR3 DNA: TGTGCCAGCAGCTTAATCAGGGGCCAAGAGACCCAGTACTTC
J gene: TRBJ1-5; clone size: -; V gene: TRBV1; D gene: -; CDR3 protein: CTSSPRDIGGQPQHF; CDR3 DNA: TGCACCAGCAGCCCCCGGGATATTGGGGGTCAGCCCCAGCATTTT
J gene: TRBJ2-3; clone size: -; V gene: TRBV11-2; D gene: -; CDR3 protein: CASSPGEGTTDTQYF; CDR3 DNA: TGTGCCAGCAGCCCTGGTGAGGGGACCACAGATACGCAGTATTTT
J gene: TRBJ2-1; clone size: once; V gene: TRBV5-1; D gene: -; CDR3 protein: CASSLAATGYNEQFF; CDR3 DNA: TGCGCCAGCAGCTTGGCCGCGACAGGATACAATGAGCAGTTCTTC
J gene: TRBJ2-5; clone size: -; V gene: TRBV3-1; D gene: TRBD1; CDR3 protein: CASSPAGTGEETQYF; CDR3 DNA: TGTGCCAGCAGCCCTGCCGGGACAGGTGAAGAGACCCAGTACTTC
J gene: TRBJ2-7; clone size: few; V gene: TRBV4-1; D gene: TRBD1; CDR3 protein: CASSQGQGHEQYF; CDR3 DNA: TGCGCCAGCAGCCAGGGACAGGGACACGAGCAGTACTTC
J gene: TRBJ2-5; clone size: -; V gene: TRBV18; D gene: TRBD1; CDR3 protein: CASSPPGGEDQYF; CDR3 DNA: TGTGCCAGCTCACCACCAGGGGGCGAGGACCAGTACTTC